This T cell receptor (beta chain) was sequenced in a study of blood T cell repertoires in COVID-19. Study-wide context: PBMCs, B-cell-depleted T cells, or T cells were the source of the cDNA or gDNA that made up the material.

Trimming stripped 3 bases from V and 0 bases from J, with 6 bases between. Germline loops: CDR1 SGHDT, CDR2 YYEEEE. There are 13 residues in the CDR3. The protocol was immunoSEQ multiplex PCR, while the TCRdb copy is restricted to in-frame clones and leaves out a portion. Here the sample spans approximately 190,000 clones, roughly 80% being singletons. This chain joins TRBV5-6 and TRBJ1-1; D is unclear. This sequence originates from a man aged 55 to 70 with acute or convalescent COVID-19. Material for sequencing was peripheral blood. CDR3 sequence (DNA): TGTGCCAGCAGCTCCACATTGAACACTGAAGCTTTCTTT. Translating it yields CASSSTLNTEAFF.